These T cell receptor beta chains were read from a single sample in a study of resident and recirculating memory T cells in vitiligo. Clones were read by immunoSEQ multiplex PCR, and TCRdb kept only the in-frame ones, dropping some. Of around 70,000 clones in the sample, 90% to 95% were seen once. The material sequenced was blood. These receptors were collected from a male donor with vitiligo. The CDR3 runs from the conserved cysteine through the conserved F or W. A D gene is named only where the DNA matches it firmly. Clone size is given for some rows only: seen once, a few or many times, or a class if the clone is expanded.

clone_size	v_call	j_call	d_call	cdr3_nt	cdr3_aa
-	TRBV7-2	TRBJ1-2	-	TGTGCCAGCAGCTATTCGCCGGGGGGTTCTAACTATGGCTACACCTTC	CASSYSPGGSNYGYTF
-	TRBV10-3	TRBJ1-1	-	TGTGCCATCAGTGAGACAGGAAAGAATGTGACTGAAGCTTTCTTT	CAISETGKNVTEAFF
-	TRBV2	TRBJ1-4	TRBD1	TGTGCCAGCAGTGAAGGACAGGGGAAGGGAAAACTGTTTTTT	CASSEGQGKGKLFF
-	TRBV5-8	TRBJ2-7	TRBD1	TGTGCCAGCAGCTTCCCCCGGGGGACAGGGGCCTACGAGCAGTACTTC	CASSFPRGTGAYEQYF
-	TRBV7-3	TRBJ2-2	-	TGTGCCAGCAGCTCCACAGGGTCCGGGGAGCTGTTTTTT	CASSSTGSGELFF
-	TRBV11-2	TRBJ2-3	TRBD2	TGTGCCAGCAGCTCTTGGACTAGCGGGGGGAAGGATACGCAGTATTTT	CASSSWTSGGKDTQYF
-	TRBV6-6	TRBJ2-7	-	TGTGCCAGCAGTCTTACAGGCTACGAGCAGTACTTC	CASSLTGYEQYF
-	TRBV2	TRBJ1-2	-	TGTGCCAGCAGTGGTCCGGACAGCCCAGCCCGTGGCTACACCTTC	CASSGPDSPARGYTF
-	TRBV9	TRBJ2-7	-	TGTGCCAGCAGCGTTAATCCCGTGAGGGCATTGGACGAGCAGTACTTC	CASSVNPVRALDEQYF
-	TRBV27	TRBJ2-3	-	TGTGCCAGCAGTTCCCCTAGCACAGATACGCAGTATTTT	CASSSPSTDTQYF
-	TRBV10-3	TRBJ1-3	-	TGTGCCGCGGGGGCCGGTGACTCTGGAAACACCATATATTTT	CAAGAGDSGNTIYF
few	TRBV10-3	TRBJ1-1	-	TGTGCCACTTCAAGGGAGGGACCGAACACTGAAGCTTTCTTT	CATSREGPNTEAFF
-	TRBV2	TRBJ1-1	-	TGTGCCAGCAGCATGAAACTTAACACTGAAGCTTTCTTT	CASSMKLNTEAFF
-	TRBV9	TRBJ2-7	TRBD1	TGTGCCAGCAGCGCGACTGGACAGGTCATCCCCTACGAGCAGTACTTC	CASSATGQVIPYEQYF
-	TRBV19	TRBJ1-5	TRBD1	TGTGCCAGTAGCTTTGACAGGGACCAGCCCCAGCATTTT	CASSFDRDQPQHF
-	TRBV12-5	TRBJ2-7	TRBD1	TGTGCTAGTGGTTTGGTACAGATAACCGGGACAGGGTACGAGCAGTACTTC	CASGLVQITGTGYEQYF
-	TRBV7-2	TRBJ2-2	TRBD1	TGTGCCAGCAGCCCAACTAGGGGGCCCGGGGAGCTGTTTTTT	CASSPTRGPGELFF
-	TRBV6-5	TRBJ2-5	TRBD2	TGTGCCAGCAGGGCTAGCGGGGACTTACAAGAGACCCAGTACTTC	CASRASGDLQETQYF